This passage covers 30 T cell receptor beta chains from one sample sequenced in a study of OX40 agonist ivuxolimab in advanced cancers. Some clones are missing from TCRdb's copy, which holds only in-frame ones; the method was immunoSEQ multiplex PCR. Among about 64,000 clones listed, roughly 80% were seen once. The material was CD4+ or CD8+ T cells sorted from blood, obtained in a trial of the OX40 agonist ivuxolimab. These receptors originate from an adult with an advanced solid tumor such as melanoma, head and neck, liver or kidney cancer.

This chain connects TRBV29-1 to TRBJ2-3, with 8 bases identical to TRBD2. Per the germline V gene, CDR1 is SQVTM and CDR2 is ANQGSEA. Trimming removed 5 bases from V and 3 bases from J; junction bases left unmatched: 7. This CDR3 is 14 amino acids long. The CDR3 is CSVPSRGGTDTQYF. In nucleotides, the CDR3 is TGCAGCGTTCCCTCCCGGGGGGGAACAGATACGCAGTATTTT.

This chain connects TRBV29-1 to TRBJ1-2; D uncertain. CDR3 size: 14 residues. V lost 7 bases to trimming and J lost 4 bases, with 19 bases between them. Germline lookup yields CDR1 SQVTM and CDR2 ANQGSEA. CDR3 sequence reads: CSAAGSQNLYGYTF. Written as DNA, the CDR3 is TGCAGCGCCGCGGGTTCACAGAACCTCTATGGCTACACCTTC.

The CDR3 sequence is CASGTSGPNEQFF. CDR3 nucleotide sequence: TGTGCCAGTGGGACTAGCGGGCCCAATGAGCAGTTCTTC. The chain is built from TRBV6-1 and TRBJ2-1; TRBD2 matches at 12 bases. Germline lookup yields CDR1 MNHNS and CDR2 SASEGT. J gave up 6 bases and V 9 bases, and 3 bases lay outside the gene matches. The CDR3 has 13 amino acids.

J is TRBJ2-3 and V is TRBV7-9; 9 bases agree with TRBD1. The V and J ends lost 2 bases and 1 base, in that order; junction bases with no gene match: 1. The CDR3 has 15 amino acids. Germline CDR1 is SEHNR and CDR2 is FQNEAQ (reference sequence). The CDR3 is CASSLRQGGTDTQYF. As DNA, the CDR3 is TGTGCCAGCAGCTTACGACAGGGGGGCACAGATACGCAGTATTTT.

The chain couples TRBV25-1 to TRBJ1-1; TRBD1 matches at 8 bases. The germline V gene has CDR1 MGHDK and CDR2 SYGVNS. The junction had 16 bases not matched to a gene; V was cut back by 4 bases and J by 6 bases. CDR3 length equals 17 residues. CDR3 protein: CASSGSGTGGLWSEAFF. The CDR3 DNA reads TGTGCCAGCAGTGGATCCGGGACAGGAGGGTTGTGGTCTGAAGCTTTCTTT.

With regard to this clone: Other DNA sequences within the sample encode an identical CDR3. The chain recombines TRBV7-9 with TRBJ2-5; TRBD2 matches at 11 bases. The length of the CDR3 is 15 residues. The germline CDR1 and CDR2 sequences are SEHNR and FQNEAQ (reference sequence). V was clipped by 3 bases and J by 5 bases; unmatched bases: 5. In DNA, the CDR3 is TGTGCCAGCAGCTTGGAACTAGCGGGGGTGGAGACCCAGTACTTC. Encoded protein: CASSLELAGVETQYF. Supplemented by reference TRBV7-9 and TRBJ2-5, the full variable domain reads DTGVSQNPRHKITKRGQNVTFRCDPISEHNRLYWYRQTLGQGPEFLTYFQNEAQLEKSRLLSDRFSAERPKGSFSTLEIQRTEQGDSAMYLCASSLELAGVETQYFGPGTRLLVL.

CDR3 region: CASSLDRGLSDGYTF. CDR3 nucleotides: TGTGCCAGCAGCTTAGACAGGGGGCTCTCGGATGGCTACACCTTC. The chain carries TRBV7-2 and TRBJ1-2; 9 bases match TRBD1. CDR1 and CDR2 from the germline V gene are SGHTA and FQGNSA. The length of the CDR3 is 15 residues. V gave up 1 base and J gave up 6 bases; unmatched junction bases: 6.

The gene calls are TRBV9 and TRBJ2-3; no clear D gene. V shed 1 base and J shed 2 bases, with 5 bases lying between them. This CDR3 is built from 13 residues. Germline assignment: CDR1 SGDLS and CDR2 YYNGEE. The CDR3 DNA is TGTGCCAGCAGCGTATTTAACACAGATACGCAGTATTTT. This gives the protein CASSVFNTDTQYF.

The CDR3: CASSQQEKYEQYF. The CDR3 DNA sequence: TGTGCCAGTAGTCAGCAGGAGAAGTACGAGCAGTACTTC. This sequence joins TRBV19 and TRBJ2-7; the D is unclear. The CDR3 is made up of 13 amino acids. The ends were cut back, 5 bases at V and 4 bases at J, with 12 bases in the middle. From germline, CDR1 is LNHDA and CDR2 SQIVND (reference sequence).

The rearrangement joins TRBV19 to TRBJ2-7, with D tentatively TRBD1 or TRBD2 (5 bases each). V was shortened by 4 bases and J by 3 bases, with 19 bases between the two germline ends. The CDR3 is 16 residues long. Germline assignment: CDR1 LNHDA and CDR2 SQIVND (reference sequence). Here the CDR3 reads CASSRLRGDGNYEQYF. The CDR3 DNA is TGTGCCAGTAGTAGATTGAGAGGGGATGGCAACTACGAGCAGTACTTC.

The rearrangement joins TRBV29-1 to TRBJ1-1; 9 bases match TRBD1. The CDR3 contains 16 residues. The germline CDR1 and CDR2 sequences are SQVTM and ANQGSEA. The trim removed 4 bases at V and 5 bases at J, leaving 14 bases unmatched. DNA for the CDR3: TGCAGCGTTGTGGGGACGCTACAGGGGGCGCTTACTGAAGCTTTCTTT. It is translated as CSVVGTLQGALTEAFF.

The V and J genes are TRBV11-3 and TRBJ2-5; D gene unclear. CDR1 SGHNT and CDR2 YENEEA come from the germline V gene. The CDR3 runs to 15 residues. V was clipped by 0 bases and J by 2 bases, with 10 bases between them. The CDR3 region is CASSLDQRRQETQYF. CDR3 nucleotides: TGTGCCAGCAGCTTAGATCAGAGACGGCAAGAGACCCAGTACTTC.

The chain couples TRBV2 to TRBJ2-5; 11 bases map to TRBD2. CDR1 and CDR2 from the germline V gene are SNHLY and FYNNEI. With 0 bases clipped from V and 0 bases from J, the junction kept 3 bases outside the gene matches. The CDR3 covers 17 residues. The CDR3, as DNA: TGTGCCAGCAGTGAAGCAGGGACTAGCGGAAACCAAGAGACCCAGTACTTC. Translated: CASSEAGTSGNQETQYF.

The sample holds one count of this clone. The rearrangement links TRBV6-5 to TRBJ2-1, with TRBD2 identical over 9 bases. The CDR3 length is 15 residues. V gave up 0 bases and J gave up 8 bases; unmatched junction bases: 5. Germline CDR1 MNHEY, CDR2 SVGAGI. CDR3 sequence reads: CASSYSSGRIDEQFF. The CDR3 DNA reads as TGTGCCAGCAGTTACTCTAGCGGGAGAATAGATGAGCAGTTCTTC.

The chain recombines TRBV5-1 with TRBJ2-7, with 10 bases aligning to TRBD1. Germline CDR1 reads SGHRS; CDR2 reads YFSETQ. Trimming took 6 bases from V and 2 from J; bases not matched to a gene: 26. The CDR3 has 21 residues. CDR3 in amino acids: CASTLLVGRDRGYFSPYEQYF. CDR3 nucleotide sequence: TGCGCCAGCACCCTTCTAGTGGGTCGGGACAGGGGTTATTTTAGTCCCTACGAGCAGTACTTC.

V gene TRBV19 combines with J gene TRBJ2-2, with D unresolved. The CDR3 loop spans 16 amino acids. CDR1 and CDR2 from the germline V gene are LNHDA and SQIVND (reference sequence). V was pared by 7 bases and J by 6 bases, with 21 bases between. CDR3 DNA: TGTGCCAGTATGGGGTTGTTTGAGACCACAGCCGGGGAGCTGTTTTTT. Protein: CASMGLFETTAGELFF. Variable domain in full (rest from reference TRBV19 and TRBJ2-2): DGGITQSPKYLFRKEGQNVTLSCEQNLNHDAMYWYRQDPGQGLRLIYYSQIVNDFQKGDIAEGYSVSREKKESFPLTVTSAQKNPTAFYLCASMGLFETTAGELFFGEGSRLTVL.

The rearrangement joins TRBV4-1 to TRBJ2-2; 9 bases agree with TRBD1. The CDR3 totals 16 residues. After removal of 3 bases from V and 0 bases from J, the junction contained 2 bases not matched to a gene. CDR1 is MGHRA and CDR2 is YSYEKL in the germline V gene. CDR3 region: CASSHTGGPNTGELFF. In DNA form, the CDR3 reads TGCGCCAGCAGCCATACAGGGGGCCCGAACACCGGGGAGCTGTTTTTT.

DNA of the CDR3: TGTGCCAGTAGTAAGGGACAGGGGGCGTTGGGCAATCAGCCCCAGCATTTT. This gives the protein CASSKGQGALGNQPQHF. The chain combines TRBV19 with TRBJ1-5, with 12 bases lining up with TRBD1. Germline V gene lookup returns CDR1 LNHDA and CDR2 SQIVND (reference sequence). This CDR3 contains 17 residues. V gave up 4 bases and J gave up 2 bases; unmatched junction bases: 6. Filled out from reference TRBV19 and TRBJ1-5, the complete variable domain reads DGGITQSPKYLFRKEGQNVTLSCEQNLNHDAMYWYRQDPGQGLRLIYYSQIVNDFQKGDIAEGYSVSREKKESFPLTVTSAQKNPTAFYLCASSKGQGALGNQPQHFGDGTRLSIL.

In this sample, this clone turned up a few times. J is TRBJ2-5 and V is TRBV11-2, with D possibly being TRBD1 (5 bases). The CDR3 is 14 residues long. Germline V CDR1 and CDR2: SGHAT, FQNNGV. V was trimmed by 6 bases and J by 1 base, leaving 12 bases between them. The CDR3 coding sequence is TGTGCCAGCAGGAAGACGACAGCCCAAGAGACCCAGTACTTC. It is translated as CASRKTTAQETQYF.

This sequence joins TRBV11-2 and TRBJ2-7; 8 bases are a match to TRBD2. The germline gives CDR1 SGHAT, CDR2 FQNNGV. The V segment lost 4 bases and the J segment 6 bases; nucleotides outside the gene matches: 8. The CDR3 is 14 residues long. The CDR3 coding sequence is TGTGCCAGCAGCTCTAAGGGACTAGAGGTCGAGCAGTACTTC. The encoded protein is CASSSKGLEVEQYF.

V and J are TRBV6-6 and TRBJ2-1, with TRBD2 matching 8 bases. V was pared by 0 bases and J by 8 bases, with 9 bases of the junction left unmatched. Germline lookup yields CDR1 MNHNY and CDR2 SVGAGI (reference sequence). This CDR3 has 16 amino acids. The CDR3 nucleotides are TGTGCCAGCAGTTACTCGATCGAGCGGGAGTACCATGAGCAGTTCTTC. Its protein is CASSYSIEREYHEQFF.

J is TRBJ1-4 and V is TRBV18; 8 positions match TRBD1. V was clipped by 2 bases and J by 0 bases; unmatched bases: 8. The CDR3 sequence is 18 residues long. Germline lookup yields CDR1 KGHSH and CDR2 LQKENI. CDR3 in DNA: TGTGCCAGCTCACCATCAGGGGGCGCCTTTGCAACTAATGAAAAACTGTTTTTT. This translates into CASSPSGGAFATNEKLFF. Full variable domain (outside the CDR3, taken from reference TRBV18 and TRBJ1-4): NAGVMQNPRHLVRRRGQEARLRCSPMKGHSHVYWYRQLPEEGLKFMVYLQKENIIDESGMPKERFSAEFPKEGPSILRIQQVVRGDSAAYFCASSPSGGAFATNEKLFFGSGTQLSVL.

The J gene is TRBJ1-1, the V gene TRBV5-4; D ambiguous. Trimming took 0 bases from V and 4 from J, leaving 13 bases between them. Germline V lookup: CDR1 SGHNT, CDR2 YYREEE (reference sequence). This CDR3 has 15 residues. DNA for the CDR3: TGTGCCAGCAGCTTGGCCCTGGGTTTGATCACTGAAGCTTTCTTT. Protein: CASSLALGLITEAFF.

V and J are TRBV2 and TRBJ2-1; TRBD1 aligns across 12 bases. The trim removed 10 bases at V and 6 bases at J, leaving 7 bases unmatched. CDR3 length: 14 residues. Germline loops: CDR1 SNHLY, CDR2 FYNNEI. This CDR3 is CATPRDRGLNEQFF. In DNA, the CDR3 is TGTGCCACCCCCCGGGACAGGGGGCTCAATGAGCAGTTCTTC.

This chain links TRBV7-2 with TRBJ1-2; possible D gene TRBD1, 5 bases. Trimming took 6 bases from V and 0 from J, leaving 14 bases between them. This CDR3 is 15 amino acids long. CDR1 and CDR2 (germline): SGHTA, FQGNSA. CDR3 in amino acids: CASSPRQLSNYGYTF. CDR3 sequence (DNA): TGTGCCAGCAGTCCTCGACAGCTATCTAACTATGGCTACACCTTC.

The J gene is TRBJ1-1, the V gene TRBV4-1; unclear D gene. The germline V gene has CDR1 MGHRA and CDR2 YSYEKL. V lost 0 bases and J lost 4, with 12 bases in between. There are 15 residues in the CDR3. The CDR3 DNA follows: TGCGCCAGCAGCCAAGACGCCTCCTTGGGCACTGAAGCTTTCTTT. Protein: CASSQDASLGTEAFF.

The chain couples TRBV18 to TRBJ2-5, with D possibly matching TRBD2 (5 bases). The germline V and J ends were trimmed by 4 bases and 4 bases, with 19 bases remaining between them. There are 16 residues in the CDR3. Germline V gives CDR1 KGHSH, CDR2 LQKENI. CDR3: CASSRENSRRGETQYF. CDR3 sequence (DNA): TGTGCCAGCTCACGGGAGAATTCGAGACGGGGAGAGACCCAGTACTTC.

The rearrangement uses TRBV23-1 and TRBJ1-5; 8 bases align to TRBD1. TRBV23-1 is classed as an ORF, of uncertain function. This CDR3 comprises 17 residues. Losses at the gene ends were 0 bases for V and 4 bases for J; bases not matched to a gene: 8. CDR3 amino acids: CASSQSPRDRYNQPQHF. The DNA for the CDR3 is TGCGCCAGCAGTCAATCCCCCCGGGACAGGTATAATCAGCCCCAGCATTTT.

Only a few counts were recorded for this clone. The gene calls are TRBV4-3 and TRBJ1-6; 8 bases line up with TRBD1. The CDR3 is 16 residues long. Germline V gene lookup returns CDR1 LGHNA and CDR2 YSLEER. V was pared by 5 bases and J by 7 bases, with 10 bases of the junction left unmatched. CDR3 loop: CASSVGRGLENSPLHF. The DNA of the CDR3 is TGCGCCAGCAGCGTTGGCAGGGGGCTTGAAAATTCACCCCTCCACTTT.

V usage is TRBV19 and J usage is TRBJ2-2; D is uncertain. The CDR3 is made up of 14 amino acids. V lost 5 bases to trimming and J lost 1 base, with 8 bases between them. CDR1 is LNHDA and CDR2 is SQIVND in the germline V gene (reference sequence). CDR3 region: CASSVGQNTGELFF. CDR3 sequence (DNA): TGTGCCAGTAGTGTCGGGCAGAACACCGGGGAGCTGTTTTTT.